This TCR beta chain was captured by sequencing in a study of T cell responses to AZD1222 COVID-19 vaccine. This clone was observed a single time. Trimming shortened V by 5 bases and J by 7 bases, and 11 bases separated the two germline ends. The CDR3 is made up of 12 amino acids. The method was immunoSEQ multiplex PCR; TCRdb's version includes in-frame clones alone and lacks a portion of them. The sample shows 120,000 or so clones, 80% to 90% of them seen only once. This receptor was identified in an adult in good health. The sequenced sample was peripheral blood, obtained on day 0 of AZD1222 vaccination. The chain is built from TRBV12-3 or TRBV12-4 and TRBJ1-1, with D possibly TRBD1 on 5 matching bases. This chain's CDR3 is CASSQDRVEAFF. The CDR3 DNA reads as TGTGCCAGCAGTCAAGACAGAGTTGAAGCTTTCTTT.